Each of the 24 T cell receptor beta chains below was sequenced from the same sample in a study of response to subunit inactivated influenza vaccine listed by TCRdb under 2018. Libraries came from RT-PCR. The reads were generated on an Illumina HiSeq 2500. In-frame beta chains were kept once TCRdb had trimmed the public reads at Q25 with fastp and called clones with MiXCR. Rows matching on CDR3 protein sequence are summarized as one entry with the most common DNA and genes. The sample table lists some 600,000 distinct CDR3 sequences, 11% to 15% of them with a count of one. The ten largest clones add up to less than 9% of the sample. Here the sequenced sample was PBMCs from blood, taken about 14 days before vaccination. These receptors were collected from a man between 50 and 59 years old who received an inactivated influenza vaccine. Donor details come from another sample of the same person, matched by shared clones.

J is TRBJ1-1 and V is TRBV12-3 or TRBV12-4, with D tentatively TRBD1 (5 bases). V lost 7 bases to trimming and J lost 0 bases, with 15 bases between them. The CDR3 runs 15 residues. This chain's CDR3 is CASTWGGNMNTEAFF. The CDR3, as DNA: TGTGCCAGCACCTGGGGGGGAAACATGAACACTGAAGCTTTCTTT.

The chain carries TRBV6-2 or TRBV6-3 and TRBJ2-3; D is perhaps TRBD2 (5 bases). Trimming cost V 5 bases and J 5 bases, with 20 bases left between them. CDR1 and CDR2 (germline): MNHEY, SVGEGT. This CDR3 has 16 residues. CDR3 amino acids: CASSGYVALRGDTQYF. The DNA of the CDR3 is TGTGCCAGCAGTGGGTATGTCGCGCTCCGGGGAGATACGCAGTATTTT.

In its sample, this clonotype was seen many times. The chain joins TRBV6-5 to TRBJ2-2; no reliable D call. CDR1 is MNHEY and CDR2 is SVGAGI in the germline V gene. The CDR3 totals 18 residues. V shed 0 bases and J shed 5 bases, with 19 bases lying between them. CDR3 sequence (DNA): TGTGCCAGCAGTTACTCGTCAAGGCACCTTGACCTAACCGGGGAGCTGTTTTTT. Translation gives CASSYSSRHLDLTGELFF.

V usage is TRBV20-1 and J usage is TRBJ2-7; the match to TRBD1 covers 8 bases. The germline gives CDR1 DFQATT, CDR2 SNEGSKA (reference sequence). This CDR3 comprises 13 residues. V lost 5 bases to trimming and J lost 3 bases; unmatched junction nucleotides: 6. The CDR3 region has the DNA TGCAGTGCTGGGGACAGGCACCTCTACGAGCAGTACTTC. Encoded protein: CSAGDRHLYEQYF.

This clonotype appeared a few times. The rearrangement joins TRBV12-3 or TRBV12-4 to TRBJ2-5; TRBD2 agrees at 11 bases. V was pared by 6 bases and J by 0 bases, with 3 bases of the junction left unmatched. The length of the CDR3 is 15 residues. This chain's CDR3 is CASSKGLADQETQYF. CDR3 coding DNA: TGTGCCAGCAGCAAGGGACTAGCGGACCAAGAGACCCAGTACTTC.

This clonotype was seen more than once but under ten times. This chain joins TRBV5-1 and TRBJ2-1; 10 bases agree with TRBD2. Trimming removed 4 bases from V and 7 bases from J; junction bases left unmatched: 8. The CDR3 spans 15 residues. Germline V lookup: CDR1 SGHRS, CDR2 YFSETQ. CDR3 region: CASSRTSGTPNEQFF. The DNA of the CDR3 is TGCGCCAGCAGCCGGACTAGCGGAACCCCGAATGAGCAGTTCTTC.

This clonotype was recorded a few times. This sequence joins TRBV7-9 and TRBJ2-2, with 9 positions matching TRBD1. Germline trimming cut 3 bases from V and 7 bases from J; bases unmatched to any gene: 6. The CDR3 contains 15 residues. Germline V lookup: CDR1 SEHNR, CDR2 FQNEAQ (reference sequence). CDR3 in DNA: TGTGCCAGCAGCTTGGACAGGGGCAACGGCGGGGAGCTGTTTTTT. Translated: CASSLDRGNGGELFF.

The chain recombines TRBV6-1 with TRBJ2-2; 7 bases map to TRBD2. From germline, CDR1 is MNHNS and CDR2 SASEGT. V trimming: 6 bases; J trimming: 0 bases; junction bases outside the gene matches: 7. The CDR3 extends over 16 amino acids. The CDR3 loop reads CASSRDYRTNTGELFF. CDR3 coding DNA: TGTGCCAGCAGCCGGGACTATAGGACGAACACCGGGGAGCTGTTTTTT.

This clonotype was seen a handful of times. The V call is TRBV12-3 or TRBV12-4, the J call TRBJ2-1; D may match TRBD1 or TRBD2 (6 bases each). V was shortened by 4 bases and J by 9 bases, with 16 bases between the two germline ends. This CDR3 is 14 amino acids long. The CDR3 coding sequence is TGTGCCAGCAGTTCCGCTCTACAGGGAGGTGAGCAGTTCTTC. It specifies CASSSALQGGEQFF.

V and J are TRBV12-2 and TRBJ2-7; the table's D call of TRBD2 was not tested on the DNA. TRBV12-2 is listed as a pseudogene. The CDR3 spans 20 residues. As DNA, the CDR3 is TGTGCAAGTCGCTTAACCCCTCCCATAGCGGGAGGGATAGACTCCTACGAGCAGTACTTC. Amino acid sequence: CASRLTPPIAGGIDSYEQYF.

V is TRBV20-1 and J is TRBJ2-6, with TRBD1 identical over 8 bases. This CDR3 region has 14 residues. Trimming at V came to 6 bases and at J to 2 bases, leaving 3 bases not matched to a gene. Germline assignment: CDR1 DFQATT and CDR2 SNEGSKA (reference sequence). CDR3 DNA: TGCAGTGCAGTACAGGGGGCTGGGGCCAACGTCCTGACTTTC. This translates into CSAVQGAGANVLTF.

This clonotype turned up a few times. The rearrangement joins TRBV12-3 or TRBV12-4 to TRBJ1-3, with a tentative D call TRBD1 (6 bases). The CDR3 has 16 residues. V gave up 6 bases and J gave up 0 bases, with 15 bases separating them. The CDR3 here is CASSPSGVLSGNTIYF. DNA for the CDR3: TGTGCCAGCAGCCCGTCAGGGGTACTCTCTGGAAACACCATATATTTT.

This clonotype has a handful of counts. This chain connects TRBV3-1 to TRBJ2-1; unclear D gene. Trimming removed 4 bases from V and 8 bases from J, with 3 bases in between. The CDR3 extends over 10 amino acids. Germline loops: CDR1 LGHDT, CDR2 YNNKEL (reference sequence). For the CDR3, the DNA is TGTGCCAGCAGCCCTTATGAGCAGTTCTTC. Translated: CASSPYEQFF.

This clonotype was observed at least ten times. The rearrangement links TRBV6-2 or TRBV6-3 to TRBJ2-6; D call uncertain. This CDR3 is built from 17 residues. Trimming removed 6 bases from V and 3 bases from J, with 18 bases in between. Germline V CDR1 and CDR2: MNHEY, SVGEGT. DNA of the CDR3: TGTGCCAGCAGGGAGTCCGAGTGGCGACTTGGGGCCAACGTCCTGACTTTC. Residues: CASRESEWRLGANVLTF.

This clonotype has ten or more counts. Here the CDR3 reads CSAPPLQAAITDTQYF. The CDR3 DNA sequence: TGCAGTGCTCCTCCCCTCCAAGCGGCCATCACAGATACGCAGTATTTT. The rearrangement uses TRBV20-1 and TRBJ2-3, with D perhaps matching TRBD2 (5 bases). The CDR3 length is 16 residues. Per the germline V gene, CDR1 is DFQATT and CDR2 is SNEGSKA (reference sequence). Trimming cost V 5 bases and J 2 bases, with 20 bases left between them.

A few counts support this clonotype. This chain connects TRBV20-1 to TRBJ2-3; the match to TRBD2 covers 8 bases. V lost 6 bases to trimming and J lost 1 base; unmatched junction nucleotides: 9. The CDR3 is 15 residues long. Germline V lookup: CDR1 DFQATT, CDR2 SNEGSKA (reference sequence). The CDR3 bases are TGCAGTGCAGGCGCCCGGGAGGGCGGCACAGATACGCAGTATTTT. It yields the protein CSAGAREGGTDTQYF.

In its sample, this clonotype was seen a few times. The rearrangement links TRBV28 to TRBJ2-4; maybe TRBD1 (5 bases). The CDR3 contains 15 residues. The germline V gene encodes CDR1 MDHEN and CDR2 SYDVKM. V shed 2 bases and J shed 3 bases, with 11 bases lying between them. The CDR3 DNA follows: TGTGCCAGCAGTTTACAGGGCGTCGGCAAAAACATTCAGTACTTC. Translating gives CASSLQGVGKNIQYF.

This sequence joins TRBV9 and TRBJ2-7; TRBD2 matches at 10 bases. Germline V gives CDR1 SGDLS, CDR2 YYNGEE. The CDR3 extends over 15 amino acids. V lost 4 bases and J lost 1; bases outside the gene matches: 5. The CDR3 sequence: CASSTASGSSYEQYF. As DNA, the CDR3 is TGTGCCAGCAGCACCGCTAGCGGGAGTTCCTACGAGCAGTACTTC.

In its sample, this clonotype was seen a few times. The chain has TRBV5-1 and TRBJ2-5; TRBD1 matches 9 bases. The CDR3 is 16 amino acids. Per germline, CDR1 SGHRS and CDR2 YFSETQ. V gave up 1 base and J gave up 1 base; unmatched junction bases: 5. The DNA for the CDR3 is TGCGCCAGCAGCTTGACCCCGGGACAGGGCCAAGAGACCCAGTACTTC. Amino acid sequence: CASSLTPGQGQETQYF. Complete variable domain (other parts from reference TRBV5-1 and TRBJ2-5): KAGVTQTPRYLIKTRGQQVTLSCSPISGHRSVSWYQQTPGQGLQFLFEYFSETQRNKGNFPGRFSGRQFSNSRSEMNVSTLELGDSALYLCASSLTPGQGQETQYFGPGTRLLVL.

This clonotype was observed at least ten times. This chain joins TRBV7-2 and TRBJ2-2; D unresolved. The V gene's germline CDR1 is SGHTA and CDR2 FQGNSA. CDR3 length: 13 residues. V lost 1 base and J lost 5, with 5 bases in between. Written as DNA, the CDR3 is TGTGCCAGCAGCTTAGAACGTACCGGGGAGCTGTTTTTT. Encoded protein: CASSLERTGELFF.

The CDR3 coding sequence is TGTGCCAGCAGTTACCACAAGGACTATGGCTACACCTTC. It yields the protein CASSYHKDYGYTF. The chain combines TRBV6-2 or TRBV6-3 with TRBJ1-2; D remains unclear. Germline V gene data show CDR1 as MNHEY and CDR2 as SVGEGT. The CDR3 is 13 amino acids. Deletions cut 2 bases from V and 3 bases from J, with 7 bases between.

The rearrangement links TRBV6-2 or TRBV6-3 to TRBJ2-7; 9 bases fit TRBD1. The V segment lost 2 bases and the J segment 3 bases; nucleotides outside the gene matches: 2. The CDR3 runs to 14 residues. In germline, CDR1 is MNHEY, CDR2 SVGEGT. CDR3 amino acids: CASSYAGQGYEQYF. The CDR3 DNA is TGTGCCAGCAGTTACGCGGGACAGGGCTACGAGCAGTACTTC.

This clonotype was recorded a few times. The chain uses TRBV7-3 and TRBJ2-5; TRBD2 is a possible D gene (5 bases). Germline V lookup: CDR1 SGHTA, CDR2 FQGTGA. The V gene lost 2 bases and the J gene lost 3 bases, with 13 bases spanning the gap. This CDR3 is 15 amino acids long. The CDR3, as DNA: TGTGCCAGCAGCTTAGGCGGACTGGGAAAAGAGACCCAGTACTTC. Translating it yields CASSLGGLGKETQYF.

This clonotype was found a few times. The chain links TRBV28 to TRBJ1-2; D not certain. Trimming took 5 bases from V and 0 from J, leaving 7 bases between them. The length of the CDR3 is 13 residues. The V gene's germline CDR1 is MDHEN and CDR2 SYDVKM. CDR3 region: CASSTRANYGYTF. In DNA, the CDR3 is TGTGCCAGCAGTACAAGAGCTAACTATGGCTACACCTTC.